This entry lists 7 T cell receptor beta chains sequenced from one sample in a study of T cell repertoires in cytomegalovirus infection. TCRdb called the reads again in MiXCR, with one record for every CDR3 protein. The sample shows hundreds of thousands of distinct CDR3 sequences, about 10% of them seen only once. The source material was PBMCs. Every receptor here comes from a human donor in good health (CMV status not recorded). Some clones in this sample may be carry-over from other donors' samples.

This clonotype was seen ten or more times. The chain has TRBV7-2 and TRBJ2-1, with TRBD1 matching 8 bases. The CDR3 runs to 15 residues. Per germline, CDR1 SGHTA and CDR2 FQGNSA. The V and J ends lost 4 bases and 5 bases, in that order; junction bases with no gene match: 7. CDR3 nucleotide sequence: TGTGCCAGCAGCTACACAGGGGGAATCCACAATGAGCAGTTCTTC. Amino acid sequence: CASSYTGGIHNEQFF.

This clonotype has only a few counts. The chain couples TRBV20-1 to TRBJ2-2; TRBD2 agrees at 8 bases. The V gene's germline CDR1 is DFQATT and CDR2 SNEGSKA (reference sequence). The CDR3 sequence is 14 residues long. Germline trimming cut 6 bases from V and 5 bases from J; bases unmatched to any gene: 8. CDR3 bases: TGCAGTGCATTGAGCGGGAGAAGAACCGGGGAGCTGTTTTTT. It yields the protein CSALSGRRTGELFF.

This clonotype has a count of ten or more. This rearrangement joins TRBV5-1 to TRBJ2-2; D is unresolved. Looked up from germline, CDR1 is SGHRS and CDR2 is YFSETQ. Trimming left V 3 bases short and J 0 bases short, with 15 bases between. The CDR3 is 17 residues long. The CDR3 sequence is CASSSPPDPPNTGELFF. CDR3 DNA sequence: TGCGCCAGCAGCTCCCCCCCCGACCCCCCGAACACCGGGGAGCTGTTTTTT.

To note about this clonotype: This may stem from a read error, because a much larger clone lies one nucleotide away. The genes are TRBV6-1 and TRBJ2-1; the D gene is possibly TRBD2 (6 bases). Trimming took off 6 bases at V and 4 bases at J, with 22 bases between the two ends. This CDR3 is built from 17 residues. Germline CDR1 reads MNHNS; CDR2 reads SASEGT. CDR3 sequence reads: CASSPGGGVGSYNEQFF. CDR3 DNA sequence: TGTGCCAGCAGCCCCGGGGGAGGCGTCGGGAGTTACAATGAGCAGTTCTTC.

This clonotype was counted a few times. The CDR3 loop reads CASSVTGTAYGYTF. CDR3 bases: TGTGCCAGCAGTGTTACGGGGACCGCCTATGGCTACACCTTC. The chain employs TRBV25-1 and TRBJ1-2, with D possibly TRBD1 on 5 matching bases. Germline assignment: CDR1 MGHDK and CDR2 SYGVNS. This CDR3 has 14 amino acids. The germline V and J ends were trimmed by 4 bases and 4 bases, with 13 bases remaining between them.

This chain joins TRBV28 and TRBJ2-1; TRBD2 aligns across 13 bases. With 5 bases clipped from V and 9 bases from J, the junction kept 10 bases outside the gene matches. The CDR3 spans 16 residues. Germline V gene sequence: CDR1 MDHEN, CDR2 SYDVKM. The CDR3 here is CASSPWTSGSGGEQFF. The CDR3 DNA is TGTGCCAGCAGTCCTTGGACTAGCGGGAGCGGGGGTGAGCAGTTCTTC.

This clonotype was found a few times. This chain joins TRBV9 and TRBJ2-3, with 7 bases aligning to TRBD2. The CDR3 is 15 amino acids. The J segment lost 2 bases and the V segment lost 2 bases, leaving 5 bases of the junction unmatched. Germline loops: CDR1 SGDLS, CDR2 YYNGEE. The DNA for the CDR3 is TGTGCCAGCAGCGTTGGGACTAAATACACAGATACGCAGTATTTT. Translating gives CASSVGTKYTDTQYF.